The 5 T cell receptor beta chains below all came from one sample that was sequenced in a study of blood T cell repertoires in COVID-19. The method was immunoSEQ multiplex PCR; TCRdb's version includes in-frame clones alone and lacks a portion of them. The sample shows 360,000 or so clones, about 90% of them seen only once. Material for sequencing was PBMCs or T cells enriched from blood (not recorded which). All receptors derive from a woman aged 30 to 39 who had recovered from COVID-19.

V gene TRBV6-1 combines with J gene TRBJ2-1, with 11 bases fitting TRBD2. This CDR3 region has 16 residues. Trimming removed 4 bases from V and 4 bases from J; junction bases left unmatched: 6. Looked up from germline, CDR1 is MNHNS and CDR2 is SASEGT. The CDR3 sequence: CASSGTSGGLYNEQFF. The CDR3 DNA reads TGTGCCAGCAGTGGAACTAGCGGGGGACTTTACAATGAGCAGTTCTTC.

The chain uses TRBV9 and TRBJ2-3, with TRBD2 identical over 9 bases. Germline V lookup: CDR1 SGDLS, CDR2 YYNGEE. CDR3 size: 16 residues. The V and J ends lost 0 bases and 4 bases, in that order; junction bases with no gene match: 6. In DNA form, the CDR3 reads TGTGCCAGCAGCGTAGCGGCGGGAGGGCCATCAGATACGCAGTATTTT. It codes for CASSVAAGGPSDTQYF.

This clone was seen once. The chain joins TRBV11-2 to TRBJ2-7; D remains ambiguous. CDR3 length: 15 amino acids. V was pared by 6 bases and J by 3 bases, with 18 bases between. Germline CDR1 is SGHAT and CDR2 is FQNNGV. For the CDR3, the DNA is TGTGCCAGCAGTCCCAAAGCAGGTGAAATCTACGAGCAGTACTTC. Translation: CASSPKAGEIYEQYF.

This clone was observed a few times. The chain combines TRBV2 with TRBJ1-5; tentatively, D is TRBD1 (6 bases). Germline V gives CDR1 SNHLY, CDR2 FYNNEI. The CDR3 contains 13 residues. The V end lost 5 bases, the J end lost 6 bases, and 11 bases lay between the germline ends. CDR3 amino acids: CASSRQGLQPQHF. CDR3 in DNA: TGTGCCAGCAGTCGTCAGGGGCTTCAGCCCCAGCATTTT.

The rearrangement uses TRBV12-3 or TRBV12-4 and TRBJ2-1; tentatively, D is TRBD1 (5 bases). This CDR3 contains 13 residues. Trimming took 6 bases from V and 8 from J, leaving 14 bases between them. For the CDR3, the DNA is TGTGCCAGCAGACGACTGGACATTGATGAGCAGTTCTTC. Translated, it gives CASRRLDIDEQFF.